The rows below give T cell receptor beta chains drawn from one sample of a study of regulatory T cells in long-lasting Graves disease. MiXCR was run by TCRdb on the multiplex PCR reads, yielding one entry per CDR3 protein. The sample carries a few hundred thousand distinct CDR3 sequences, 20% to 25% recorded once. Sequenced material: peripheral blood mononuclear cells (PBMCs), taken when the disease was refractory, from a patient treated with antithyroid drugs. The receptors originated from a female donor with Graves disease. Each CDR3 is given with its conserved first and last residue. The order of the fields is CDR3 protein, CDR3 DNA, D gene, J gene, CDR3 length, V gene, clone size. A D gene is named only where the DNA matches it firmly. Size tells how often a clone was seen (once, few, many) or the class of an expanded clone, and some rows leave it out.

CDR3: CASSYSKAGFNLF; DNA: TGTGCCAGCAGTTACTCGAAGGCAGGATTCAACCTTTTT; D: -; J: TRBJ1-3; length: 13; V: TRBV6-2/TRBV6-3; size: few
CDR3: CASSLPSEPPETQYF; DNA: TGTGCCAGCAGCTTACCTTCGGAACCCCCAGAGACCCAGTACTTC; D: -; J: TRBJ2-5; length: 15; V: TRBV7-9; size: many
CDR3: CSARDYLEQYF; DNA: TGCAGTGCTAGAGACTACCTCGAGCAGTACTTC; D: -; J: TRBJ2-7; length: 11; V: TRBV20-1; size: -
CDR3: CASSTDRGRTGYTF; DNA: TGTGCCAGTAGCACGGACAGGGGGCGTACCGGCTACACCTTC; D: TRBD1; J: TRBJ1-2; length: 14; V: TRBV19; size: many
CDR3: CASSQAGFNQPQHF; DNA: TGTGCCAGCAGCCAAGCAGGTTTCAATCAGCCCCAGCATTTT; D: -; J: TRBJ1-5; length: 14; V: TRBV3-1; size: few
CDR3: CSASGTPSDQETQYF; DNA: TGCAGTGCTAGTGGGACGCCTTCCGACCAAGAGACCCAGTACTTC; D: -; J: TRBJ2-5; length: 15; V: TRBV20-1; size: many
CDR3: CSAGVATGENQPQHF; DNA: TGCAGTGCTGGAGTGGCGACAGGCGAGAATCAGCCCCAGCATTTT; D: -; J: TRBJ1-5; length: 15; V: TRBV20-1; size: many
CDR3: CASSPGDRVGYTF; DNA: TGTGCCAGCAGCCCTGGCGACAGGGTCGGCTACACCTTC; D: TRBD1; J: TRBJ1-2; length: 13; V: TRBV28; size: many
CDR3: CASSPPSGSTVYEQYF; DNA: TGTGCCAGCAGCCCCCCTTCAGGCAGCACCGTCTACGAGCAGTACTTC; D: -; J: TRBJ2-7; length: 16; V: TRBV7-9; size: -
CDR3: CSVFRTSGNGQYF; DNA: TGCAGCGTTTTTAGGACTAGCGGGAACGGGCAGTACTTC; D: TRBD2; J: TRBJ2-7; length: 13; V: TRBV29-1; size: -
CDR3: CASSYGANTGELFF; DNA: TGTGCCAGCAGTTATGGCGCGAACACCGGGGAGCTGTTTTTT; D: -; J: TRBJ2-2; length: 14; V: TRBV6-5; size: many
CDR3: CASSPAWGSNQPQHF; DNA: TGTGCCAGCAGTCCTGCATGGGGAAGCAATCAGCCCCAGCATTTT; D: -; J: TRBJ1-5; length: 15; V: TRBV12-3/TRBV12-4; size: many
CDR3: CASSQGELGTDTQYF; DNA: TGTGCCAGCAGCCAAGGGGAGCTCGGCACAGATACGCAGTATTTT; D: -; J: TRBJ2-3; length: 15; V: TRBV3-1; size: few
CDR3: CSARGPGYEQYF; DNA: TGCAGTGCTAGAGGCCCAGGCTACGAGCAGTACTTC; D: -; J: TRBJ2-7; length: 12; V: TRBV20-1; size: -
CDR3: CASSSRIAPNTEAFF; DNA: TGTGCCAGCAGCTCCCGGATAGCCCCGAACACTGAAGCTTTCTTT; D: -; J: TRBJ1-1; length: 15; V: TRBV7-9; size: few
CDR3: CASSTGAGLGTEAFF; DNA: TGTGCCAGCAGCACGGGAGCCGGGTTGGGCACTGAAGCTTTCTTT; D: -; J: TRBJ1-1; length: 15; V: TRBV5-4; size: -
CDR3: CASSLGLAAITGELFF; DNA: TGTGCCAGCAGCCTCGGACTAGCGGCTATCACCGGGGAGCTGTTTTTT; D: TRBD2; J: TRBJ2-2; length: 16; V: TRBV28; size: many
CDR3: CASSLDLQGTKYF; DNA: TGTGCCAGCAGCTTAGATCTCCAGGGAACGAAGTACTTC; D: -; J: TRBJ2-7; length: 13; V: TRBV11-2; size: many
CDR3: CSASSYYGYTF; DNA: TGCAGTGCTAGTAGCTACTATGGCTACACCTTC; D: -; J: TRBJ1-2; length: 11; V: TRBV20-1; size: few
CDR3: CASSLPGTRGTGELFF; DNA: TGTGCCAGCAGCTTGCCCGGGACTAGGGGGACCGGGGAGCTGTTTTTT; D: TRBD2; J: TRBJ2-2; length: 16; V: TRBV7-3; size: -
CDR3: CASNWGQNEKLFF; DNA: TGTGCCAGTAATTGGGGGCAGAATGAAAAACTGTTTTTT; D: -; J: TRBJ1-4; length: 13; V: TRBV19; size: -
CDR3: CASSWGSGNTIYF; DNA: TGTGCCAGCAGCTGGGGGTCTGGAAACACCATATATTTT; D: -; J: TRBJ1-3; length: 13; V: TRBV12-3/TRBV12-4; size: -
CDR3: CAWRLVGTQYF; DNA: TGTGCCTGGAGGCTCGTGGGTACCCAGTACTTC; D: -; J: TRBJ2-5; length: 11; V: TRBV30; size: many
CDR3: CASTPGLTGTDTQYF; DNA: TGTGCCAGCACCCCAGGATTGACAGGCACAGATACGCAGTATTTT; D: -; J: TRBJ2-3; length: 15; V: TRBV27; size: -
CDR3: CASSVPGGSTEAFF; DNA: TGTGCCAGCAGCGTCCCAGGGGGTAGCACTGAAGCTTTCTTT; D: TRBD1; J: TRBJ1-1; length: 14; V: TRBV4-2; size: -
CDR3: CASSLPPTGAGGYTF; DNA: TGTGCCAGCAGCTTGCCCCCGACAGGGGCAGGTGGCTACACCTTC; D: TRBD1; J: TRBJ1-2; length: 15; V: TRBV7-9; size: few
CDR3: CASSSRGGASSYEQYF; DNA: TGTGCCAGCAGTTCCCGCGGAGGGGCTTCCTCCTACGAGCAGTACTTC; D: -; J: TRBJ2-7; length: 16; V: TRBV27; size: few
CDR3: CSVGDSSEETQYF; DNA: TGCAGCGTTGGAGACAGCTCGGAAGAGACCCAGTACTTC; D: -; J: TRBJ2-5; length: 13; V: TRBV29-1; size: many
CDR3: CASSDPGLGNTGELFF; DNA: TGTGCCAGCAGTGATCCAGGGTTGGGGAACACCGGGGAGCTGTTTTTT; D: -; J: TRBJ2-2; length: 16; V: TRBV6-1; size: -
CDR3: CASKVRGAKEQYF; DNA: TGTGCCAGCAAGGTTAGGGGGGCGAAGGAGCAGTACTTC; D: -; J: TRBJ2-7; length: 13; V: TRBV3-1; size: few
CDR3: CASSPLHRGSNQPQHF; DNA: TGTGCCAGCAGTCCTTTGCACAGGGGTAGCAATCAGCCCCAGCATTTT; D: TRBD1; J: TRBJ1-5; length: 16; V: TRBV28; size: many
CDR3: CASSLGWSYEKLFF; DNA: TGTGCCAGCAGCTTAGGTTGGAGCTACGAAAAACTGTTTTTT; D: -; J: TRBJ1-4; length: 14; V: TRBV11-2; size: many
CDR3: CASSEQGPSSGNTIYF; DNA: TGTGCCAGCAGTGAGCAGGGACCGAGCTCTGGAAACACCATATATTTT; D: -; J: TRBJ1-3; length: 16; V: TRBV2; size: many
CDR3: CASSPRDRGQETQYF; DNA: TGTGCCAGCAGTCCCCGGGACAGGGGGCAAGAGACCCAGTACTTC; D: TRBD1; J: TRBJ2-5; length: 15; V: TRBV7-9; size: many
CDR3: CASSNLRAEAFF; DNA: TGTGCCAGCAGCAATCTCCGGGCCGAAGCTTTCTTT; D: -; J: TRBJ1-1; length: 12; V: TRBV11-2; size: -
CDR3: CASGLDRLAGGDTGELFF; DNA: TGTGCTAGTGGTTTGGACCGACTAGCGGGAGGTGACACCGGGGAGCTGTTTTTT; D: TRBD2; J: TRBJ2-2; length: 18; V: TRBV12-5; size: many
CDR3: CASRGDRGQISEAFF; DNA: TGTGCCAGCAGGGGGGACAGGGGGCAAATCTCTGAAGCTTTCTTT; D: TRBD1; J: TRBJ1-1; length: 15; V: TRBV28; size: many
CDR3: CAWSLLGKGIQYF; DNA: TGTGCCTGGAGTCTGCTGGGGAAGGGCATTCAGTACTTC; D: -; J: TRBJ2-4; length: 13; V: TRBV30; size: -
CDR3: CASSRSRDPYEQYF; DNA: TGTGCCAGCAGTCGGAGCCGGGACCCCTACGAGCAGTACTTC; D: -; J: TRBJ2-7; length: 14; V: TRBV6-2/TRBV6-3; size: few
CDR3: CASSNTGGGWSYEQYF; DNA: TGTGCCAGCAGTAACACAGGGGGCGGTTGGTCCTACGAGCAGTACTTC; D: TRBD1; J: TRBJ2-7; length: 16; V: TRBV27; size: many
CDR3: CASSAPEWGVGNEQFF; DNA: TGCGCCAGCAGCGCACCAGAGTGGGGGGTTGGCAATGAGCAGTTCTTC; D: -; J: TRBJ2-1; length: 16; V: TRBV5-1; size: -
CDR3: CASSQEWGGTEAFF; DNA: TGCGCCAGCAGCCAAGAGTGGGGGGGCACTGAAGCTTTCTTT; D: -; J: TRBJ1-1; length: 14; V: TRBV4-3; size: -
CDR3: CAGSLGYEQYF; DNA: TGTGCCGGCAGCTTAGGATATGAGCAGTACTTC; D: -; J: TRBJ2-7; length: 11; V: TRBV7-9; size: -
CDR3: CAWSEWTGHYEQYF; DNA: TGTGCCTGGAGTGAGTGGACGGGACACTACGAGCAGTACTTC; D: -; J: TRBJ2-7; length: 14; V: TRBV30; size: few
CDR3: CSARVGVNTEAFF; DNA: TGCAGTGCTAGGGTTGGGGTTAACACTGAAGCTTTCTTT; D: -; J: TRBJ1-1; length: 13; V: TRBV20-1; size: many
CDR3: CASRPYSDSNLYGYTF; DNA: TGTGCCAGCAGACCCTACTCGGACAGTAACCTCTATGGCTACACCTTC; D: -; J: TRBJ1-2; length: 16; V: TRBV6-1; size: few
CDR3: CSARRGSGLDSYEQYF; DNA: TGCAGTGCTAGGCGCGGATCCGGGCTAGACTCCTACGAGCAGTACTTC; D: -; J: TRBJ2-7; length: 16; V: TRBV20-1; size: few
CDR3: CASSPRAAAVGNTIYF; DNA: TGTGCCAGCAGCCCCCGGGCGGCGGCCGTTGGAAACACCATATATTTT; D: -; J: TRBJ1-3; length: 16; V: TRBV7-6; size: -
CDR3: CASSQGRGAVLLYETQYF; DNA: TGCGCCAGCAGCCAAGGACGAGGGGCCGTCCTCCTCTACGAGACCCAGTACTTC; D: -; J: TRBJ2-5; length: 18; V: TRBV4-1; size: few
CDR3: CASSSGTVSEAFF; DNA: TGTGCCAGCAGTTCCGGGACAGTAAGTGAAGCTTTCTTT; D: TRBD1; J: TRBJ1-1; length: 13; V: TRBV6-5; size: many
CDR3: CASSESSLSTDTQYF; DNA: TGTGCCAGCAGTGAATCATCCCTTAGCACAGATACGCAGTATTTT; D: -; J: TRBJ2-3; length: 15; V: TRBV6-1; size: -
CDR3: CAWTGTYTEAFF; DNA: TGTGCCTGGACAGGGACCTACACTGAAGCTTTCTTT; D: -; J: TRBJ1-1; length: 12; V: TRBV30; size: few
CDR3: CATSRTDLNTGELFF; DNA: TGTGCCACCAGCAGGACCGACCTGAACACCGGGGAGCTGTTTTTT; D: -; J: TRBJ2-2; length: 15; V: TRBV15; size: many
CDR3: CASSERPVQETQYF; DNA: TGTGCCAGCAGTGAACGGCCAGTCCAAGAGACCCAGTACTTC; D: -; J: TRBJ2-5; length: 14; V: TRBV2; size: many
CDR3: CASSELRAGYEQFF; DNA: TGTGCCAGCAGTGAATTAAGGGCGGGGTATGAGCAGTTCTTC; D: -; J: TRBJ2-1; length: 14; V: TRBV6-1; size: few
CDR3: CSVEEPTGGRFNYGYTF; DNA: TGCAGCGTTGAAGAACCTACAGGGGGGCGCTTCAACTATGGCTACACCTTC; D: TRBD1; J: TRBJ1-2; length: 17; V: TRBV29-1; size: many
CDR3: CSAKRSQGWWSGYTF; DNA: TGCAGTGCTAAGAGGTCGCAGGGTTGGTGGAGTGGCTACACCTTC; D: -; J: TRBJ1-2; length: 15; V: TRBV20-1; size: -
CDR3: CSARLAGWETQYF; DNA: TGCAGTGCCCGACTAGCGGGTTGGGAGACCCAGTACTTC; D: TRBD2; J: TRBJ2-5; length: 13; V: TRBV20-1; size: few